The 29 T cell receptor beta chains presented below share a single source sample, sequenced in a study of cytomegalovirus exposure and HLA in healthy donors. 60 Vbeta and 13 Jbeta primers were used in PCR. Profiling relied on immunoSEQ multiplex PCR, and the TCRdb table lists in-frame clones only, not all of them. The sample yields 150,000 to 200,000 clones, just over 75% seen once. Material for sequencing was PBMCs. The receptors here all came from a woman in her 30s in good health and CMV-seropositive.

The chain links TRBV6-1 to TRBJ1-2, with TRBD1 matching 9 bases. J lost 3 bases, V lost 2 bases, and 16 bases had no gene match. CDR3 length equals 19 residues. CDR1 and CDR2 from the germline V gene are MNHNS and SASEGT. CDR3 sequence reads: CASSELTGTGPNVDYGYTF. The CDR3 DNA is TGTGCCAGCAGTGAATTGACCGGGACAGGGCCCAACGTGGACTATGGCTACACCTTC.

The sample holds one count of this clone. The chain is built from TRBV15 and TRBJ2-7, with a tentative D call TRBD1 (5 bases). From germline, CDR1 is LNHNV and CDR2 YYDKDF (reference sequence). The CDR3 has 17 amino acids. Trimming shortened V by 1 base and J by 0 bases, and 16 bases separated the two germline ends. The CDR3 here is CATSRGARGFLSYEQYF. DNA for the CDR3: TGTGCCACCAGCAGAGGGGCTAGGGGCTTCCTCTCCTACGAGCAGTACTTC.

In regard to this clone: Other DNA sequences in the same sample also yield this CDR3. The rearrangement joins TRBV28 to TRBJ1-5; D gene uncertain. The germline V and J ends were trimmed by 5 bases and 4 bases, with 6 bases remaining between them. The CDR3 runs to 12 residues. The germline V gene has CDR1 MDHEN and CDR2 SYDVKM. The CDR3 sequence is CASSPQNQPQHF. In DNA form, the CDR3 reads TGTGCCAGCAGTCCACAGAATCAGCCCCAGCATTTT.

Written as DNA, the CDR3 is TGTGCCAGCAGCTTACCTCTCGGGACCCAGTACTTC. It codes for CASSLPLGTQYF. V and J are TRBV7-2 and TRBJ2-5; D is uncertain. Trimming removed 2 bases from V and 7 bases from J, with 8 bases in between. The germline CDR1 and CDR2 sequences are SGHTA and FQGNSA. This CDR3 is 12 amino acids long.

CDR3 loop: CASSEYTGADTQYF. As DNA, the CDR3 is TGTGCCAGCAGTGAATATACAGGGGCAGATACGCAGTATTTT. The chain couples TRBV25-1 to TRBJ2-3; 7 bases are a match to TRBD1. CDR3 size: 14 residues. With 0 bases clipped from V and 4 bases from J, the junction kept 1 base outside the gene matches. Germline CDR1 reads MGHDK; CDR2 reads SYGVNS.

The chain employs TRBV5-1 and TRBJ1-1, with D perhaps matching TRBD1 (6 bases). Germline V CDR1 and CDR2: SGHRS, YFSETQ. With 3 bases removed from V and 1 base from J, the gap between germline ends came to 19 bases. CDR3 length: 17 residues. DNA for the CDR3: TGCGCCAGCAGCTGGATGACAGGACTCGAGGGGAACACTGAAGCTTTCTTT. This encodes CASSWMTGLEGNTEAFF.

In this sample, this clone turned up a few times. The genes are TRBV7-2 and TRBJ1-1, with D tentatively TRBD1 (6 bases). The CDR3 has 13 amino acids. V lost 6 bases to trimming and J lost 4 bases, with 12 bases between them. CDR1 is SGHTA, CDR2 FQGNSA, per germline. DNA of the CDR3: TGTGCCAGCAGGGAAGGGGGGGGCACTGAAGCTTTCTTT. Translated: CASREGGGTEAFF.

V usage is TRBV6-5 and J usage is TRBJ2-7; D is unclear. V lost 6 bases, J lost 4 bases, and 10 bases lay in between. This CDR3 spans 12 amino acids. Germline V CDR1 and CDR2: MNHEY, SVGAGI. This chain's CDR3 is CASSFSQYEQYF. The CDR3, as DNA: TGTGCCAGCAGCTTTTCTCAGTACGAGCAGTACTTC.

The V gene is TRBV10-3, the J gene TRBJ1-1, with D maybe TRBD1 (5 bases). Between the trimmed V and J ends, which lost 6 bases and 0 bases, there was a span of 26 bases. This CDR3 region has 19 residues. Germline values: CDR1 ENHRY, CDR2 SYGVKD. The CDR3, as DNA: TGTGCCATCAGACAAATACCACGAGGACGGAGGGGAATGAACACTGAAGCTTTCTTT. Protein product: CAIRQIPRGRRGMNTEAFF.

This clone was seen a handful of times. CDR3 DNA sequence: TGTGCCAGCGGCTACGACAAGTACGAGCAGTACTTC. This gives the protein CASGYDKYEQYF. This chain connects TRBV27 to TRBJ2-7; no firm D call. Germline-derived CDR1 and CDR2 are MNHEY and SMNVEV (reference sequence). The CDR3 totals 12 residues. The V gene lost 8 bases and the J gene lost 4 bases, with 12 bases spanning the gap.

This clone was found once. The chain couples TRBV7-9 to TRBJ1-4, with 9 nucleotides matching TRBD1. Per the germline V gene, CDR1 is SEHNR and CDR2 is FQNEAQ (reference sequence). Germline trimming cut 3 bases from V and 0 bases from J; bases unmatched to any gene: 11. The CDR3 has 19 residues. CDR3 region: CASSFGFAGTGSTNEKLFF. The CDR3 DNA is TGTGCCAGCAGCTTCGGGTTTGCCGGGACAGGGTCAACTAATGAAAAACTGTTTTTT.

The chain uses TRBV4-3 and TRBJ2-7; 8 positions agree with TRBD1. The CDR3 has 15 residues. V was clipped by 1 base and J by 2 bases; unmatched bases: 4. Germline V gene sequence: CDR1 LGHNA, CDR2 YSLEER. DNA of the CDR3: TGCGCCAGCAGCCAAGCGACAGGGGTTGCCTACGAGCAGTACTTC. As protein: CASSQATGVAYEQYF.

The V gene is TRBV15, the J gene TRBJ2-7; TRBD1 aligns across 8 bases. Per the germline V gene, CDR1 is LNHNV and CDR2 is YYDKDF (reference sequence). This CDR3 is 17 amino acids long. The V gene end was trimmed by 4 bases and the J gene end by 1 base; junction bases not matched to a gene: 12. CDR3 sequence: CATSKGPKTGVSYEQYF. CDR3 nucleotides: TGTGCCACCAGCAAGGGCCCGAAGACAGGGGTTTCCTACGAGCAGTACTTC.

The chain couples TRBV2 to TRBJ1-4; TRBD1 is a possible D gene (5 bases). Germline lookup yields CDR1 SNHLY and CDR2 FYNNEI. The germline V and J ends were trimmed by 6 bases and 6 bases, with 20 bases remaining between them. This CDR3 contains 16 residues. The CDR3 loop reads CASSPRGEGSDEKLFF. The CDR3 coding sequence is TGTGCCAGCAGCCCACGAGGGGAGGGTTCGGATGAAAAACTGTTTTTT.

The gene calls are TRBV29-1 and TRBJ2-3, with 9 bases that match TRBD1. In germline, CDR1 is SQVTM, CDR2 ANQGSEA. Trimming took 5 bases from V and 4 from J; bases not matched to a gene: 7. The CDR3 is 14 residues long. Here the CDR3 DNA reads TGCAGCGTTCGACAGGGGGACTCCGCAGATACGCAGTATTTT. Translation gives CSVRQGDSADTQYF.

This chain links TRBV28 with TRBJ2-2; TRBD1 is a possible D gene (8 bases). The V end lost 5 bases, the J end lost 5 bases, and 12 bases lay between the germline ends. CDR1 and CDR2 from the germline V gene are MDHEN and SYDVKM. The CDR3 spans 14 residues. In DNA, the CDR3 is TGTGCCAGCAGTACACAGGGGGGGACCGGGGAGCTGTTTTTT. This codes for CASSTQGGTGELFF. Full variable domain (rest looked up from reference TRBV28 and TRBJ2-2): DVKVTQSSRYLVKRTGEKVFLECVQDMDHENMFWYRQDPGLGLRLIYFSYDVKMKEKGDIPEGYSVSREKKERFSLILESASTNQTSMYLCASSTQGGTGELFFGEGSRLTVL.

The chain combines TRBV28 with TRBJ2-7; a weak D match, TRBD1 (6 bases). The length of the CDR3 is 14 residues. The germline V and J ends were trimmed by 6 bases and 3 bases, with 15 bases remaining between them. Germline CDR1 and CDR2: MDHEN and SYDVKM. CDR3 DNA: TGTGCCAGCAGGGGACCGACAGGTTACTACGAGCAGTACTTC. It yields the protein CASRGPTGYYEQYF.

This clone was found a few times. J is TRBJ2-1 and V is TRBV10-1; 7 bases map to TRBD2. Per the germline V gene, CDR1 is WNHNN and CDR2 is SYGVQD (reference sequence). The CDR3 sequence is 16 residues long. With 4 bases clipped from V and 0 bases from J, the junction kept 6 bases outside the gene matches. In DNA form, the CDR3 reads TGCGCCAGCAGTGGTCTAGCGGAAAGCTCCTACAATGAGCAGTTCTTC. Amino acids: CASSGLAESSYNEQFF.

There are a few counts of this clone. The chain combines TRBV6-5 with TRBJ1-3, with D unclear. The CDR3 is 13 residues long. The ends were cut back, 2 bases at V and 4 bases at J, with 6 bases in the middle. Germline V gene lookup returns CDR1 MNHEY and CDR2 SVGAGI. The CDR3 here is CASSYTRGNTIYF. CDR3 bases: TGTGCCAGCAGTTACACCAGGGGAAACACCATATATTTT.

The rearrangement uses TRBV7-9 and TRBJ1-2, with TRBD1 matching over 7 bases. The length of the CDR3 is 14 residues. Germline V gives CDR1 SEHNR, CDR2 FQNEAQ (reference sequence). Losses at the gene ends were 5 bases for V and 5 bases for J; bases not matched to a gene: 8. The CDR3 sequence: CASSANRDRYGYTF. CDR3 DNA sequence: TGTGCCAGCAGCGCGAACCGGGACAGATATGGCTACACCTTC.

For the CDR3, the DNA is TGTGCCAGCAGCTACAGGAGCAGCTCCTACGAGCAGTACTTC. Translated, it gives CASSYRSSSYEQYF. The chain has TRBV7-9 and TRBJ2-7; D is possibly TRBD1 (5 bases). There are 14 residues in the CDR3. Germline values: CDR1 SEHNR, CDR2 FQNEAQ (reference sequence). The V end was cut by 4 bases, the J end by 0 bases, with 10 bases between.

This chain joins TRBV11-2 and TRBJ1-1; maybe TRBD1 (6 bases). V gave up 1 base and J gave up 3 bases, with 9 bases separating them. Germline V gene sequence: CDR1 SGHAT, CDR2 FQNNGV. The CDR3 length is 14 residues. The CDR3 DNA reads TGTGCCAGCAGCTTAGTACAGGGATACACTGAAGCTTTCTTT. Translating it yields CASSLVQGYTEAFF.

The chain joins TRBV5-4 to TRBJ2-5; D is possibly TRBD1 (5 bases). The V end lost 3 bases, the J end lost 5 bases, and 17 bases lay between the germline ends. This CDR3 has 15 amino acids. Germline loops: CDR1 SGHNT, CDR2 YYREEE (reference sequence). CDR3 DNA: TGTGCCAGCAGCTCCCCAGGGTCCCTTCGGGAGACCCAGTACTTC. This sequence encodes CASSSPGSLRETQYF.

The J gene is TRBJ2-1, the V gene TRBV4-3; 12 nucleotides align to TRBD2. The CDR3 has 16 residues. V lost 4 bases to trimming and J lost 9 bases; unmatched junction nucleotides: 10. Per the germline V gene, CDR1 is LGHNA and CDR2 is YSLEER. The CDR3 coding sequence is TGCGCCAGCAGCCGGGGCCTAGCGGGGGGGACTGGTGAGCAGTTCTTC. Protein product: CASSRGLAGGTGEQFF.

The V gene is TRBV11-2, the J gene TRBJ1-5, with a possible D match to TRBD1 (6 bases). Trimming removed 3 bases from V and 5 bases from J, with 14 bases in between. This CDR3 has 15 residues. Germline CDR1 SGHAT, CDR2 FQNNGV. The CDR3 DNA reads as TGTGCCAGCAGCTTTACAGGGCGACGGGATCAGCCCCAGCATTTT. Encoded protein: CASSFTGRRDQPQHF.

This chain joins TRBV6-6 and TRBJ1-1, with TRBD1 identical over 8 bases. The CDR3 runs to 14 residues. Germline V gives CDR1 MNHNY, CDR2 SVGAGI (reference sequence). After removal of 4 bases from V and 1 base from J, the junction contained 2 bases not matched to a gene. For the CDR3, the DNA is TGTGCCAGCAGTTTCGACAGGGGGAACACTGAAGCTTTCTTT. Translated: CASSFDRGNTEAFF.

This clone was observed a handful of times. The chain links TRBV6-4 to TRBJ2-3, with TRBD2 identical over 11 bases. The CDR3 runs to 15 residues. V lost 0 bases, J lost 4 bases, and 0 bases stayed unmatched. Per germline, CDR1 MRHNA and CDR2 SNTAGT. DNA of the CDR3: TGTGCCAGCAGTGACTCTAGCGGGGGGGCAGATACGCAGTATTTT. It specifies CASSDSSGGADTQYF.

This clone has a handful of counts. The V call is TRBV6-1, the J call TRBJ1-2; 9 bases line up with TRBD1. Unmatched junction bases numbered 7, after V lost 4 bases and J lost 7 bases. Germline CDR1 MNHNS, CDR2 SASEGT. The CDR3 spans 14 residues. The CDR3 DNA reads TGTGCCAGCAGTGGAACCGGGACAGGGATTGGCTACACCTTC. Encoded protein: CASSGTGTGIGYTF.

There are a few counts of this clone. The V call is TRBV25-1, the J call TRBJ1-1; D unresolved. The germline CDR1 and CDR2 sequences are MGHDK and SYGVNS. This CDR3 has 13 residues. Trimming took off 5 bases at V and 1 base at J, with 8 bases between the two ends. As DNA, the CDR3 is TGTGCCAGCAGTCTCCCAGAGAACACTGAAGCTTTCTTT. Its protein product is CASSLPENTEAFF. Full variable domain (remainder filled in from reference TRBV25-1 and TRBJ1-1): EADIYQTPRYLVIGTGKKITLECSQTMGHDKMYWYQQDPGMELHLIHYSYGVNSTEKGDLSSESTVSRIRTEHFPLTLESARPSHTSQYLCASSLPENTEAFFGQGTRLTVV.